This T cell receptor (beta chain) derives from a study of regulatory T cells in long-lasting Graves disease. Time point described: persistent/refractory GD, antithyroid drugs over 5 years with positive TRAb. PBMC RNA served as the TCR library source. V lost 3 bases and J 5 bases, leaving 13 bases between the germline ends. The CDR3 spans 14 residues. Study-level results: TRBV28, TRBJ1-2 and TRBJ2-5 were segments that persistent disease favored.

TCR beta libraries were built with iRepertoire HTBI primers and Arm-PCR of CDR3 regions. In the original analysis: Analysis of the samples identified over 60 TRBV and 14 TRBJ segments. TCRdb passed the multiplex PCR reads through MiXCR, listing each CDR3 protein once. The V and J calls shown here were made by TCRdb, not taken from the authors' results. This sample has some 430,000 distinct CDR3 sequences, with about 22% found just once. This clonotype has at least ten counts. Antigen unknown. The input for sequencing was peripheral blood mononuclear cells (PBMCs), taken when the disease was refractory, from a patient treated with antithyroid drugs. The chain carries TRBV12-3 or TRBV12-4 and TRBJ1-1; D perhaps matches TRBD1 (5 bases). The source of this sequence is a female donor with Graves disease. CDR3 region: CASSFTGGRTEAFF. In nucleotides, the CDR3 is TGTGCCAGCAGTTTCACGGGGGGAAGGACTGAAGCTTTCTTT.